Following are 18 T cell receptor beta chains from one sample sequenced in a study of regulatory T cells in long-lasting Graves disease. Sample time point: newly diagnosed GD, antithyroid drugs for less than 3 months. Extracted RNA from PBMCs served as the source of the TCR library. With iRepertoire HTBI primers and Arm-PCR of CDR3 regions, TCR beta libraries were built. Each CDR3 protein gets one entry after TCRdb re-called the multiplex PCR reads with MiXCR. The table lists hundreds of thousands of distinct CDR3 sequences, approximately 15% of them singletons. These sequences were also reported in another study, on T cells in Graves' hyperthyroidism and ophthalmopathy.

The sample consisted of peripheral blood mononuclear cells (PBMCs), taken at new diagnosis, from a patient treated with antithyroid drugs. Every receptor here comes from a man in his forties with Graves disease.

This clonotype has at least ten counts. This chain uses TRBV28 with TRBJ2-4; possibly TRBD1 or TRBD2 for D (5 bases each). The germline V gene encodes CDR1 MDHEN and CDR2 SYDVKM. The CDR3 is 12 amino acids. The V gene lost 2 bases and the J gene lost 11 bases, with 10 bases spanning the gap. As DNA, the CDR3 is TGTGCCAGCAGTTTACCCCGGGGCTTTCAGTACTTC. The encoded protein is CASSLPRGFQYF.

This clonotype was seen at least ten times. The chain is built from TRBV5-1 and TRBJ2-2; a weak D match, TRBD1 (5 bases). CDR3 length equals 14 residues. Per the germline V gene, CDR1 is SGHRS and CDR2 is YFSETQ. V was clipped by 4 bases and J by 0 bases, with 7 bases between them. CDR3: CASSRGSNTGELFF. In DNA form, the CDR3 reads TGCGCCAGCAGCAGGGGCTCGAACACCGGGGAGCTGTTTTTT.

This chain uses TRBV6-2 or TRBV6-3 with TRBJ1-2; no clear D gene. Trimming cost V 4 bases and J 2 bases, with 8 bases left between them. This CDR3 comprises 13 residues. Germline V gene data show CDR1 as MNHEY and CDR2 as SVGEGT. The CDR3 is CASSWAVNYGYTF. CDR3 DNA sequence: TGTGCCAGCAGTTGGGCAGTGAACTATGGCTACACCTTC.

This clonotype was counted ten times or more. The J gene is TRBJ1-3, the V gene TRBV28; D remains ambiguous. This CDR3 region has 16 residues. The V gene lost 2 bases and the J gene lost 7 bases, with 18 bases spanning the gap. Germline CDR1 MDHEN, CDR2 SYDVKM. The CDR3 reads CASSLGILHTTNTIYF. The CDR3 DNA is TGTGCCAGCAGTTTAGGGATCTTACATACTACGAACACCATATATTTT.

This chain joins TRBV3-1 and TRBJ1-2; D call uncertain. CDR3 length: 13 amino acids. Trimming removed 1 base from V and 6 bases from J, with 9 bases in between. Germline CDR1 reads LGHDT; CDR2 reads YNNKEL (reference sequence). The DNA for the CDR3 is TGTGCCAGCAGCCAAGGGCCACGGGATGGCTACACCTTC. Translating gives CASSQGPRDGYTF.

This clonotype was found many times. The rearrangement links TRBV28 to TRBJ2-7, with D perhaps assigned TRBD1 or TRBD2 (5 bases each). Germline V CDR1 and CDR2: MDHEN, SYDVKM. Trimming took 2 bases from V and 5 from J, leaving 7 bases between them. This CDR3 is 12 amino acids long. The CDR3 nucleotides read TGTGCCAGCAGTTTAGTGGGGGACGAGCAGTACTTC. Protein product: CASSLVGDEQYF.

This clonotype was seen many times. The rearrangement links TRBV5-1 to TRBJ2-7, with D perhaps assigned TRBD1 or TRBD2 (5 bases each). This CDR3 is built from 14 residues. CDR1 and CDR2 from the germline V gene are SGHRS and YFSETQ. With 4 bases removed from V and 2 bases from J, the gap between germline ends came to 13 bases. In DNA form, the CDR3 reads TGCGCCAGCAGCGCCGGGGACGGTGCCTACGAGCAGTACTTC. It encodes CASSAGDGAYEQYF.

The table lists this clonotype with many counts. The chain uses TRBV7-9 and TRBJ2-1; 9 bases align to TRBD2. V lost 3 bases and J lost 6; bases outside the gene matches: 3. CDR3 size: 14 residues. The germline V gene encodes CDR1 SEHNR and CDR2 FQNEAQ (reference sequence). The CDR3 sequence is CASSFPRGGNEQFF. CDR3 nucleotide sequence: TGTGCCAGCAGCTTCCCGCGGGGGGGCAATGAGCAGTTCTTC.

This clonotype was counted at least ten times. The rearrangement links TRBV27 to TRBJ1-1, with 8 bases that match TRBD1. Trimming took 7 bases from V and 1 from J; bases not matched to a gene: 8. The CDR3 contains 15 residues. Germline V gene sequence: CDR1 MNHEY, CDR2 SMNVEV (reference sequence). CDR3 loop: CASKRATGANTEAFF. CDR3 nucleotides: TGTGCCAGCAAACGCGCGACAGGGGCGAACACTGAAGCTTTCTTT.

In this sample, this clonotype turned up a few times. The CDR3 DNA is TGTGCCAGCAGCCTCGAGGCGGTCGTTGAAAAACTGTTTTTT. Translation gives CASSLEAVVEKLFF. V gene TRBV7-6 combines with J gene TRBJ1-4; D not certain. CDR1 SGHVS and CDR2 FNYEAQ come from the germline V gene. There are 14 residues in the CDR3. V was clipped by 5 bases and J by 7 bases, with 14 bases between them.

This clonotype appeared many times. The V call is TRBV28, the J call TRBJ1-5; no firm D call. V lost 8 bases to trimming and J lost 1 base, with 9 bases between them. Looked up from germline, CDR1 is MDHEN and CDR2 is SYDVKM. The CDR3 is 13 residues long. The CDR3 bases are TGTGCCAGCCGAGAAATAAGCAATCAGCCCCAGCATTTT. Amino acid sequence: CASREISNQPQHF. Full variable domain (remainder filled in from reference TRBV28 and TRBJ1-5): DVKVTQSSRYLVKRTGEKVFLECVQDMDHENMFWYRQDPGLGLRLIYFSYDVKMKEKGDIPEGYSVSREKKERFSLILESASTNQTSMYLCASREISNQPQHFGDGTRLSIL.

In this sample, this clonotype turned up a few times. V usage is TRBV4-2 and J usage is TRBJ2-3; the D gene could be TRBD1 or TRBD2 (5 bases each). The CDR3 length is 16 residues. The germline V gene encodes CDR1 LGHNA and CDR2 YNFKEQ. V was clipped by 5 bases and J by 4 bases, with 19 bases between them. The CDR3 protein is CASSSQATGGPDTQYF. In DNA form, the CDR3 reads TGTGCCAGCAGCTCTCAGGCAACAGGAGGACCAGATACGCAGTATTTT.

This clonotype was counted many times. This chain uses TRBV30 with TRBJ1-5, with TRBD1 as a possible D gene (5 bases). The CDR3 loop spans 13 amino acids. V lost 0 bases to trimming and J lost 6 bases, with 9 bases between them. CDR1 and CDR2 from the germline V gene are GTSNPN and SVGIG (reference sequence). The CDR3 spells CAWSVFRGQPQHF. The CDR3 nucleotides are TGTGCCTGGAGTGTATTTAGGGGTCAGCCCCAGCATTTT.

In its sample, this clonotype was seen many times. The genes are TRBV2 and TRBJ2-5; 7 positions agree with TRBD2. Germline CDR1 SNHLY, CDR2 FYNNEI. There are 14 residues in the CDR3. V gave up 4 bases and J gave up 4 bases; unmatched junction bases: 6. The CDR3, as DNA: TGTGCCAGCAGTGCCGGGACGGGAGGAGAGACCCAGTACTTC. Its protein is CASSAGTGGETQYF.

This chain uses TRBV7-9 with TRBJ2-1; a weak D match, TRBD2 (5 bases). In germline, CDR1 is SEHNR, CDR2 FQNEAQ (reference sequence). Trimming removed 6 bases from V and 6 bases from J, with 12 bases in between. The CDR3 covers 13 residues. The CDR3 protein is CASRSLGSNEQFF. The CDR3, as DNA: TGTGCCAGCAGATCCCTGGGGAGCAATGAGCAGTTCTTC.

This clonotype appeared many times. The V and J genes are TRBV12-3 or TRBV12-4 and TRBJ1-2, with D perhaps matching TRBD1 (6 bases). The V and J ends lost 3 bases and 2 bases respectively, with 10 bases between them. CDR3 length: 14 residues. CDR3 DNA: TGTGCCAGCAGTTTCGCCAGGGGAAACTATGGCTACACCTTC. Its protein product is CASSFARGNYGYTF.

This clonotype has a handful of counts. One junction end does not reproduce the germline sequence, and a read error may be involved. The chain is built from TRBV2 and TRBJ2-5; D is possibly TRBD1 (6 bases). The CDR3 spans 14 residues. Germline assignment: CDR1 SNHLY and CDR2 FYNNEI. CDR3 DNA sequence: TGTGCCTGCAGGGGCGCCTATTACCAAGAGACCCAGTACTTC. Its protein is CACRGAYYQETQYF.

Worth noting for this clonotype: A far larger clone is only one base removed, so a read error is likely. This chain connects TRBV9 to TRBJ1-1; a weak D match, TRBD1 (6 bases). CDR3 length: 18 residues. Germline CDR1 and CDR2: SGDLS and YYNGEE. CDR3 loop: CASSLSDPGQRRENEALF. The CDR3, as DNA: TGTGCCAGCAGCTTGTCCGACCCGGGACAACGGCGGGAAAATGAAGCTCTCTTT.